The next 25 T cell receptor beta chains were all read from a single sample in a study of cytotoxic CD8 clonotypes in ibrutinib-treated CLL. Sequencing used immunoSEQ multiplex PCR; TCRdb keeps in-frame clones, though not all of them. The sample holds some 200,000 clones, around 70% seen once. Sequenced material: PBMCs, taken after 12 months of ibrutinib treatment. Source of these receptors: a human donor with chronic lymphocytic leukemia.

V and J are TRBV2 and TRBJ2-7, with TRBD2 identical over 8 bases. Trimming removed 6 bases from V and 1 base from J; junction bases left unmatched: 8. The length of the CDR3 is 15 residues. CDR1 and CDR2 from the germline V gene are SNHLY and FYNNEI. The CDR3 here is CASRAFPGGSYEQYF. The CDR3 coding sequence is TGTGCCAGCAGGGCCTTTCCGGGGGGGTCCTACGAGCAGTACTTC.

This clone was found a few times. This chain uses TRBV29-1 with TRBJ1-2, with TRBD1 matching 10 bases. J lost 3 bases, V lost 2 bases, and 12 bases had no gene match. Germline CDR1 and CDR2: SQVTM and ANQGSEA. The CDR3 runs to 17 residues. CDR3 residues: CSVESSGTGTGDYGYTF. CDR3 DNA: TGCAGCGTTGAATCCTCCGGGACAGGGACAGGGGACTATGGCTACACCTTC.

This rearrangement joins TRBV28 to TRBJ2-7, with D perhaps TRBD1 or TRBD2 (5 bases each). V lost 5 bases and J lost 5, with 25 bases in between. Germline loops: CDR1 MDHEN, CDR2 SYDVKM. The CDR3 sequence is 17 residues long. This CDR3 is CASSPPGNGAFVHEQYF. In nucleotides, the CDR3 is TGTGCCAGCAGTCCCCCGGGCAACGGGGCCTTTGTGCACGAGCAGTACTTC.

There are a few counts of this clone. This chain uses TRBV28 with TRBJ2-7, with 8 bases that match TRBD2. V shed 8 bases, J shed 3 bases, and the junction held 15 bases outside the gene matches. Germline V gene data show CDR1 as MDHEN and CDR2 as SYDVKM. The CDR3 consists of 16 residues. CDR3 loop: CASRPPLGSGNYEQYF. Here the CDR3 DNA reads TGTGCCAGCCGTCCCCCCCTAGGTAGCGGGAACTACGAGCAGTACTTC. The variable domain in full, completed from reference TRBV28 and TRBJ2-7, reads DVKVTQSSRYLVKRTGEKVFLECVQDMDHENMFWYRQDPGLGLRLIYFSYDVKMKEKGDIPEGYSVSREKKERFSLILESASTNQTSMYLCASRPPLGSGNYEQYFGPGTRLTVT.

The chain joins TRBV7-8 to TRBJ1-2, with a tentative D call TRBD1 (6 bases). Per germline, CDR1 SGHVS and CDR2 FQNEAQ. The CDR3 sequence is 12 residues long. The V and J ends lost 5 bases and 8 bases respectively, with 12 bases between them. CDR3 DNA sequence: TGTGCCAGCAGCCTGCGTGGGGGCGGCTACACCTTC. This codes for CASSLRGGGYTF.

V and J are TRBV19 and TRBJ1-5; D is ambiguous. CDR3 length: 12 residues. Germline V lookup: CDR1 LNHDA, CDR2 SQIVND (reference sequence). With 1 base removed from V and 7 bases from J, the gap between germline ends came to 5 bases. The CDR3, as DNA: TGTGCCAGTAGTATAGTCCCACAGCCCCAGCATTTT. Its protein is CASSIVPQPQHF.

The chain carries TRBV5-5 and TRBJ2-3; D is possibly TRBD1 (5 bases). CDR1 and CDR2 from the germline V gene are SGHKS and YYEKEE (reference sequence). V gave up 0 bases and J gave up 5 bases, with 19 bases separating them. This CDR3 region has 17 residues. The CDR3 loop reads CASSLGWTQKGLDTQYF. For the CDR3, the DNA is TGTGCCAGCAGCTTGGGTTGGACCCAGAAGGGGCTAGATACGCAGTATTTT.

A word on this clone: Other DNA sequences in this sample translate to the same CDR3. The CDR3, as DNA: TGCGCCAGCAGCTTGGAGGTGGGTCAGCCCCAGCATTTT. Translation: CASSLEVGQPQHF. The chain couples TRBV5-1 to TRBJ1-5; no reliable D call. The germline gives CDR1 SGHRS, CDR2 YFSETQ. V gave up 0 bases and J gave up 6 bases, with 7 bases separating them. The CDR3 is 13 amino acids.

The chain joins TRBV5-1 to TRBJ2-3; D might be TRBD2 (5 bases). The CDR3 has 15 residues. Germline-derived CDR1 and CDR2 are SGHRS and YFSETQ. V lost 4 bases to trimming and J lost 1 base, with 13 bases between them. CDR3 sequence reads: CASSLSLGGTDTQYF. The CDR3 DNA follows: TGCGCCAGCAGCCTGAGTCTCGGGGGCACAGATACGCAGTATTTT.

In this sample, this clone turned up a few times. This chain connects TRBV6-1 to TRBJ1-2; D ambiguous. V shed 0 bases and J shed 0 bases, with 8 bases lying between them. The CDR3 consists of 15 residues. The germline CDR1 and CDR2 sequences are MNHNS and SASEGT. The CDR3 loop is CASSEAFSTNYGYTF. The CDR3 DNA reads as TGTGCCAGCAGTGAAGCGTTCTCAACTAACTATGGCTACACCTTC.

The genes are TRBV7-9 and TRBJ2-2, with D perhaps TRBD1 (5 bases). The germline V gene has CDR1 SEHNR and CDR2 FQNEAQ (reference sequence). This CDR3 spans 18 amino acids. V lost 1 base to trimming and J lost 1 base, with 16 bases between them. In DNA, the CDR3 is TGTGCCAGCAGCTTAGTTCTGTGGAGACAGCTGAACACCGGGGAGCTGTTTTTT. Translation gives CASSLVLWRQLNTGELFF.

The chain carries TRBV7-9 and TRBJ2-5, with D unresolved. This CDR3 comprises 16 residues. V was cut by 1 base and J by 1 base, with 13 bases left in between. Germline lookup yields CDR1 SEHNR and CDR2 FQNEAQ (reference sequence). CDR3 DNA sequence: TGTGCCAGCAGCTTAGTAGACTGGAAAGGCCAAGAGACCCAGTACTTC. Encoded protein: CASSLVDWKGQETQYF.

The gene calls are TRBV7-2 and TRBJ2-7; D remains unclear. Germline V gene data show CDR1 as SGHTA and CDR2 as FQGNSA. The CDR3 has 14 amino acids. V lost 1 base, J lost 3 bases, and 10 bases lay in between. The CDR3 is CASSLGWGIYEQYF. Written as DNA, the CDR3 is TGTGCCAGCAGCTTAGGTTGGGGAATCTACGAGCAGTACTTC. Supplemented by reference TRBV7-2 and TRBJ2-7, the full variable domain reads GAGVSQSPSNKVTEKGKDVELRCDPISGHTALYWYRQSLGQGLEFLIYFQGNSAPDKSGLPSDRFSAERTGGSVSTLTIQRTQQEDSAVYLCASSLGWGIYEQYFGPGTRLTVT.

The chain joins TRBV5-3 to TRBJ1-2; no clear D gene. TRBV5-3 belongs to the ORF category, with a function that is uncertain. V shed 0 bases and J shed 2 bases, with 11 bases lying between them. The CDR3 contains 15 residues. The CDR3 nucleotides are TGTGCCAGAAGCTTGGTATCGCAACCGAACTATGGCTACACCTTC. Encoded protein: CARSLVSQPNYGYTF.

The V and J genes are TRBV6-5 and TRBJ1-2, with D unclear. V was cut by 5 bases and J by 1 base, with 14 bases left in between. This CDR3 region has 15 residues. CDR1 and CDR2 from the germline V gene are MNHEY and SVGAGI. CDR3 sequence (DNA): TGTGCCAGCAGTGCCCGGGCGGACCATAACTATGGCTACACCTTC. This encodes CASSARADHNYGYTF.

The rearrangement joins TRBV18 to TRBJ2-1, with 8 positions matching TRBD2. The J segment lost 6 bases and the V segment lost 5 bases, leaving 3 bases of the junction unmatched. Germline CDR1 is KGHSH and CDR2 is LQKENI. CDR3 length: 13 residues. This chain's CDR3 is CASSTGGGNEQFF. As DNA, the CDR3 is TGTGCCAGCTCAACGGGAGGGGGCAATGAGCAGTTCTTC.

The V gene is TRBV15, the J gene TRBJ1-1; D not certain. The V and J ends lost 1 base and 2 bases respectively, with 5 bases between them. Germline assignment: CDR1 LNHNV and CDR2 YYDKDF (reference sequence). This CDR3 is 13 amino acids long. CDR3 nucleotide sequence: TGTGCCACCAGCAGAGGGCGCAACACTGAAGCTTTCTTT. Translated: CATSRGRNTEAFF.

CDR3 loop: CASNFRASRIYEQYF. The DNA of the CDR3 is TGTGCCAGCAATTTTCGGGCTAGCAGAATTTACGAGCAGTACTTC. V gene TRBV27 combines with J gene TRBJ2-7; D is perhaps TRBD2 (5 bases). Per the germline V gene, CDR1 is MNHEY and CDR2 is SMNVEV (reference sequence). The CDR3 has 15 amino acids. Trimming cost V 7 bases and J 4 bases, with 20 bases left between them.

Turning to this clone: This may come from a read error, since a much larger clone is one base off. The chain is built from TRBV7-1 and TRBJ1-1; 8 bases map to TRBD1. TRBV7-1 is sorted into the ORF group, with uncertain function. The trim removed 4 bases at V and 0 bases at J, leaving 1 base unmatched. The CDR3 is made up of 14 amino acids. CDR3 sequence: CASSLTGVNTEAFF. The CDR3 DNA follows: TGTGCCAGCAGCTTGACAGGGGTGAACACTGAAGCTTTCTTT.

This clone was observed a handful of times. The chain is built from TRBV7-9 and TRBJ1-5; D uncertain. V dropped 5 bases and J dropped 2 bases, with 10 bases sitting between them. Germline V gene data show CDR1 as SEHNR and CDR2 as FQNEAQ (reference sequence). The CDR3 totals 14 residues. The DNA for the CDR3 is TGTGCCAGCAGCCGGAGCGGAGGCAATCAGCCCCAGCATTTT. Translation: CASSRSGGNQPQHF.

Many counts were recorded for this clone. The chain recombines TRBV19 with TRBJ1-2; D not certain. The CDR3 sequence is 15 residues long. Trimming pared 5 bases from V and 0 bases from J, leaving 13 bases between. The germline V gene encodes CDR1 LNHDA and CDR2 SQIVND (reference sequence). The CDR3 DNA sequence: TGTGCCAGTAGTCCGAACTTATTTGCTAACTATGGCTACACCTTC. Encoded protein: CASSPNLFANYGYTF.

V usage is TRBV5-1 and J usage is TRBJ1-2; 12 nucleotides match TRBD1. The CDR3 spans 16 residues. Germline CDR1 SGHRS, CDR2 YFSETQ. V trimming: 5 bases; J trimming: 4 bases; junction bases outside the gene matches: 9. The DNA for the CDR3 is TGCGCCAGCAGTCTGGGGCAGGGACAGGGGGCCTATGGCTACACCTTC. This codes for CASSLGQGQGAYGYTF.

This chain's CDR3 is CASSWRNEQFF. CDR3 coding DNA: TGTGCCAGCAGCTGGCGCAATGAGCAGTTCTTC. The rearrangement uses TRBV5-8 and TRBJ2-1; D gene ambiguous. CDR3 length: 11 residues. V was shortened by 3 bases and J by 6 bases, with 4 bases between the two germline ends. The V gene's germline CDR1 is SGHTS and CDR2 YDEGEE.

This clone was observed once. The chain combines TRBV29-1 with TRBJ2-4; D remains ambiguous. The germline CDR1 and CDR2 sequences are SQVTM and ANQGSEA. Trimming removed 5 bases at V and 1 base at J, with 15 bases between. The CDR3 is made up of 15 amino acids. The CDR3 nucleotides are TGCAGCGTTACATCCTCGGTTGGGGCCAAAAACATTCAGTACTTC. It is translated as CSVTSSVGAKNIQYF.

CDR3: CAKIQSGFKDTEAFF. The CDR3 nucleotides read TGCGCCAAAATTCAATCAGGGTTCAAAGACACTGAAGCTTTCTTT. The chain joins TRBV10-1 to TRBJ1-1; D might be TRBD1 (5 bases). The germline V and J ends were trimmed by 10 bases and 3 bases, with 21 bases remaining between them. This CDR3 has 15 amino acids. Per the germline V gene, CDR1 is WNHNN and CDR2 is SYGVQD (reference sequence).